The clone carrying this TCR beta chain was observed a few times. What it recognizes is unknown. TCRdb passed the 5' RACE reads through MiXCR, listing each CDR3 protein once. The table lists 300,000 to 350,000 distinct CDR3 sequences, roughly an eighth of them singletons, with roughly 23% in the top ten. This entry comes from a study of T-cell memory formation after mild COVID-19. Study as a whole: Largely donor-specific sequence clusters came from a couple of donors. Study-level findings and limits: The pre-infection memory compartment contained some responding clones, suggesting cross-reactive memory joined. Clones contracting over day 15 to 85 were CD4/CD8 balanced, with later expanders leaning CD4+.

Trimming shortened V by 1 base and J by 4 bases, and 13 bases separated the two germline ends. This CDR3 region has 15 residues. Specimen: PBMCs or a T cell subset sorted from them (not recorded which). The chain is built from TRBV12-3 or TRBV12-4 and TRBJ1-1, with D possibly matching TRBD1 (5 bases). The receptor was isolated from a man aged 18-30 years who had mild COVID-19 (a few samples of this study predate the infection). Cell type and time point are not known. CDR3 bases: TGTGCCAGCAGTTTAGTAGGGGCCCCGCCCACTGAAGCTTTCTTT. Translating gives CASSLVGAPPTEAFF.